This T cell receptor (beta chain) was sequenced for a study of blood T cell repertoires in COVID-19. CDR3 size: 12 residues. V shed 4 bases and J shed 6 bases, with 7 bases lying between them. Germline-derived CDR1 and CDR2 are MGHDK and SYGVNS. Repertoires were generated with immunoSEQ multiplex PCR, while TCRdb's copy carries only in-frame clones and drops some. Counted here are 190,000 or so clones, 87% occurring once; the ten biggest clones make up about 9.3%. The chain has TRBV25-1 and TRBJ2-1; D is perhaps TRBD2 (6 bases). Specimen: PBMCs or T cells enriched from blood (not recorded which). The clonotype comes from a man aged 18-30 years with acute COVID-19. The CDR3 DNA reads as TGTGCCAGCAGTGTTAGCGGCAATGAGCAGTTCTTC. Translating it yields CASSVSGNEQFF. The full variable domain, rest sourced from reference TRBV25-1 and TRBJ2-1, is EADIYQTPRYLVIGTGKKITLECSQTMGHDKMYWYQQDPGMELHLIHYSYGVNSTEKGDLSSESTVSRIRTEHFPLTLESARPSHTSQYLCASSVSGNEQFFGPGTRLTVL.